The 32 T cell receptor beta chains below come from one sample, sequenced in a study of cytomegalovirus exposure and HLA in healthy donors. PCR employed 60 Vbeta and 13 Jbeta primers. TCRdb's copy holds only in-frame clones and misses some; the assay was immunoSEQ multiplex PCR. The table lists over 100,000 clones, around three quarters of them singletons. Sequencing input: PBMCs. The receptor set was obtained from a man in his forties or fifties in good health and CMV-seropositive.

The CDR3 nucleotides read TGTGCCAGCAGCTCAGAAGGACAGGGGAGCTACGAGCAGTACTTC. Its protein is CASSSEGQGSYEQYF. This chain connects TRBV7-2 to TRBJ2-7, with 9 bases that match TRBD1. The CDR3 has 15 amino acids. V was clipped by 4 bases and J by 3 bases; unmatched bases: 7. The germline V gene has CDR1 SGHTA and CDR2 FQGNSA.

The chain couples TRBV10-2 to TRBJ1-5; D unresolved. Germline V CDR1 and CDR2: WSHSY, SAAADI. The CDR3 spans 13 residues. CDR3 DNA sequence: TGCGCGACTGGCGAGGGCAGAAATCAGCCCCAGCATTTT. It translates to CATGEGRNQPQHF.

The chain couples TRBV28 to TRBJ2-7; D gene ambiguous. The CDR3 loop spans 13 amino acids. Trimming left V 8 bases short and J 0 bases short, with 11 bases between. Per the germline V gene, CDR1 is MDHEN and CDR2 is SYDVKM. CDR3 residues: CASGSSPSYEQYF. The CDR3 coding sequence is TGTGCCAGCGGCTCTAGTCCCTCCTACGAGCAGTACTTC.

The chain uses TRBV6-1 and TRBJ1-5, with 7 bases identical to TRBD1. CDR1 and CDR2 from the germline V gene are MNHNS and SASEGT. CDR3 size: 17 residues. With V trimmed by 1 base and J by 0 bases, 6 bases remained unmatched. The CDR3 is CASSEDSGQDSNQPQHF. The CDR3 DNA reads TGTGCCAGCAGTGAAGATTCCGGACAGGATAGCAATCAGCCCCAGCATTTT.

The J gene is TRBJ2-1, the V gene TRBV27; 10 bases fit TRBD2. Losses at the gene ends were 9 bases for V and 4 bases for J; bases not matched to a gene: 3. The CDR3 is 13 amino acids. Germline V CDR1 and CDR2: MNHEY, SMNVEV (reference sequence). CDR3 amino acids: CASQRGGYNEQFF. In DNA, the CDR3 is TGTGCCAGTCAGCGGGGGGGATACAATGAGCAGTTCTTC.

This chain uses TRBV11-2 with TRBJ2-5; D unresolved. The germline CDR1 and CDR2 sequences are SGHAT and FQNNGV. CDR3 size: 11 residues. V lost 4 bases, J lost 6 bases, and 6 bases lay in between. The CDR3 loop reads CASSSVQTQYF. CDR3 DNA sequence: TGTGCCAGCAGCTCGGTCCAGACCCAGTACTTC.

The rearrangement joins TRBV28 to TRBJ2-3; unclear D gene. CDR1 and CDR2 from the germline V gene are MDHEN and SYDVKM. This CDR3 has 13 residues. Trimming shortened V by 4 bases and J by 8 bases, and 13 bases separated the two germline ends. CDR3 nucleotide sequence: TGTGCCAGCAGTTATCCCGCGAGAACTACGCAGTATTTT. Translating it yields CASSYPARTTQYF.

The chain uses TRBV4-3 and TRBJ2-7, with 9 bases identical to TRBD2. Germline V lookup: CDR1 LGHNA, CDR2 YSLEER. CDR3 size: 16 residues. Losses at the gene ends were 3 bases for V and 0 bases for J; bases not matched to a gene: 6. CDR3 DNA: TGCGCCAGCAGCCAGAGCGGGGGGCCCCCCTCCTACGAGCAGTACTTC. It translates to CASSQSGGPPSYEQYF.

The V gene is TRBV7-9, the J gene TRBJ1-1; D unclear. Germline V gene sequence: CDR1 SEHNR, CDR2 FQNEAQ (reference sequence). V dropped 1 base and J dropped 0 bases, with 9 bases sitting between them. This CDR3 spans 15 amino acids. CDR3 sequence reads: CASSLGGSLNTEAFF. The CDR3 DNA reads TGTGCCAGCAGCTTAGGAGGGAGCCTGAACACTGAAGCTTTCTTT.

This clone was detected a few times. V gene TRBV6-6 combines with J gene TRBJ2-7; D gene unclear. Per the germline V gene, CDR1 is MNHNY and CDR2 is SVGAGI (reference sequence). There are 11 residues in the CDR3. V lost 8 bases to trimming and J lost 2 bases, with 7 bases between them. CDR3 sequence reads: CASGQAYEQYF. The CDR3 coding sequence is TGTGCCAGCGGGCAGGCCTACGAGCAGTACTTC.

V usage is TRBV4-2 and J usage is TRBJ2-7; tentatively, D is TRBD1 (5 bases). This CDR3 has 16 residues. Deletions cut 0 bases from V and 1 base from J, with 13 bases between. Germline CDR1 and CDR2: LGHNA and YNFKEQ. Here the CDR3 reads CASSQDGASKSYEQYF. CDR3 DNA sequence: TGTGCCAGCAGCCAAGATGGGGCTAGTAAGTCCTACGAGCAGTACTTC.

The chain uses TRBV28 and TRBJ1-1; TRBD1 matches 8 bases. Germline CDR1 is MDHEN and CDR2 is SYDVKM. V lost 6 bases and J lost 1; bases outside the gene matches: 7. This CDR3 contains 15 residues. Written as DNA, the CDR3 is TGTGCCAGCAGGCTGATAACAGGGGGGAACACTGAAGCTTTCTTT. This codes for CASRLITGGNTEAFF.

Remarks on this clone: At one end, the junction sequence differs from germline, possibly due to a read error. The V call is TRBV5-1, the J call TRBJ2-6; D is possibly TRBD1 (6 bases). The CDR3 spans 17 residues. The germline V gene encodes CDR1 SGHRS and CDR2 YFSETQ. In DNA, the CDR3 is TGCGCCAGCAGCTGGGGACACCCTGACTCTGGGGCCAACGGCCTGACTTTC. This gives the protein CASSWGHPDSGANGLTF.

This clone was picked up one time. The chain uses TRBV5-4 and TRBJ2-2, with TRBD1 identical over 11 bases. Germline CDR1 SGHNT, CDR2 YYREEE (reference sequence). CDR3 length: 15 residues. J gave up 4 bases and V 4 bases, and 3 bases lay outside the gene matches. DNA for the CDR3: TGTGCCAGCAGCCGGGGACAGGGGGTCACCGGGGAGCTGTTTTTT. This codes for CASSRGQGVTGELFF. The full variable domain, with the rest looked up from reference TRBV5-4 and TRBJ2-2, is ETGVTQSPTHLIKTRGQQVTLRCSSQSGHNTVSWYQQALGQGPQFIFQYYREEENGRGNFPPRFSGLQFPNYSSELNVNALELDDSALYLCASSRGQGVTGELFFGEGSRLTVL.

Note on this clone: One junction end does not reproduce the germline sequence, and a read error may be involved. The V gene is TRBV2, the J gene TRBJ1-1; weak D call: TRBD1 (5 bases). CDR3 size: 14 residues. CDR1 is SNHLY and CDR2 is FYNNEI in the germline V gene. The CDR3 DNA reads TGTGCCAGCAGCGAAGTGCAGGGTATGGCTGAAGCTTTCTTT. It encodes CASSEVQGMAEAFF.

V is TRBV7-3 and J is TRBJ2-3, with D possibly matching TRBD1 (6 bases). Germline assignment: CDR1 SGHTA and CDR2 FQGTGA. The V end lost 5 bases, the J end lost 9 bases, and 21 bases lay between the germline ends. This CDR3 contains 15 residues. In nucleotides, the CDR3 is TGTGCCAGCAGCCCACAGGGATCAAACCTCGGGACGCAGTATTTT. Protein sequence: CASSPQGSNLGTQYF.

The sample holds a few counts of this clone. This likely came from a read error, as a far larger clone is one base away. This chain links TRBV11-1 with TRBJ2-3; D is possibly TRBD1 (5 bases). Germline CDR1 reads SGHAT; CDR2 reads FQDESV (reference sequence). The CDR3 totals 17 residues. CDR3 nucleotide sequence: TGTTCCAGCAGCTTATATGGAATCGGACGCAGGGCAGATACGCAGTATTTT. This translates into CSSSLYGIGRRADTQYF.

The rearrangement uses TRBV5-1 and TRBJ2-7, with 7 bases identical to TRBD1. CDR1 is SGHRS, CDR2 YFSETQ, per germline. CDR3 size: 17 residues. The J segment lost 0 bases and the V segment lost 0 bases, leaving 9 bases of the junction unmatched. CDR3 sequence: CASSLGSQGLSSYEQYF. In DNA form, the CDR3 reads TGCGCCAGCAGCTTGGGGTCACAGGGGTTGAGCTCCTACGAGCAGTACTTC.

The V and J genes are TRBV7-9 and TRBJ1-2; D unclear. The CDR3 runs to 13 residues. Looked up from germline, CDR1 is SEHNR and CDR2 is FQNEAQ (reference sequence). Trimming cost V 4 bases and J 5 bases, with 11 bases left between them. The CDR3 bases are TGTGCCAGCAGCTCGGACGGGGATTATGGCTACACCTTC. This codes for CASSSDGDYGYTF.

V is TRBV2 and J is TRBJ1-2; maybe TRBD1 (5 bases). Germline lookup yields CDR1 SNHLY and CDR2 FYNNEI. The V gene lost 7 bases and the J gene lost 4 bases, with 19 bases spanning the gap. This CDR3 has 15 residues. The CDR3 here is CASKGEAGTFYGYTF. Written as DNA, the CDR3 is TGTGCCAGCAAAGGAGAGGCAGGGACTTTCTATGGCTACACCTTC.

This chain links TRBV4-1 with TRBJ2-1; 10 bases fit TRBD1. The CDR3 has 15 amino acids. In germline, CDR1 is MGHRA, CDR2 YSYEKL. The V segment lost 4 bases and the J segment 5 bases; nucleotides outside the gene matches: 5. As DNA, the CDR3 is TGCGCCAGCAGCCTGGGGACAGGGGTGAACAATGAGCAGTTCTTC. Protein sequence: CASSLGTGVNNEQFF.

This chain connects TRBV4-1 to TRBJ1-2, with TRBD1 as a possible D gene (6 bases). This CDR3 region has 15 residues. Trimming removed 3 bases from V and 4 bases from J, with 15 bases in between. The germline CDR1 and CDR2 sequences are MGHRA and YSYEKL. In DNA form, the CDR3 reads TGCGCCAGCAGCCAGGGACACCCGGTGGGCTATGGCTACACCTTC. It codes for CASSQGHPVGYGYTF.

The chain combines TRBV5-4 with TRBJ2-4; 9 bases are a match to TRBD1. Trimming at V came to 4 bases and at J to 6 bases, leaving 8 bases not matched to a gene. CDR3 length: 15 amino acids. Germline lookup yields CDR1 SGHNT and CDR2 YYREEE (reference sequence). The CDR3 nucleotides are TGTGCCAGCAGCAATAAACAGGGGGCCCTAAACATTCAGTACTTC. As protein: CASSNKQGALNIQYF.

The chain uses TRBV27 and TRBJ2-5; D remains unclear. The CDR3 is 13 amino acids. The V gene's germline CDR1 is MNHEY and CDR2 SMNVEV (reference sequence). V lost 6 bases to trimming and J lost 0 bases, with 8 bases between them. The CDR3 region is CASRPQYQETQYF. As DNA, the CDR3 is TGTGCCAGCAGGCCGCAGTACCAAGAGACCCAGTACTTC.

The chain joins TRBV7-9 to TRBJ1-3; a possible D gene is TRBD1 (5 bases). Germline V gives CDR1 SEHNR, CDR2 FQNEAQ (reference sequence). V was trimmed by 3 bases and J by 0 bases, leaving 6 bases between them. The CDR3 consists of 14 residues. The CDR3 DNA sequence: TGTGCCAGCAGCTTGACAGTCTCTGGAAACACCATATATTTT. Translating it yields CASSLTVSGNTIYF.

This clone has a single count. The CDR3 bases are TGTGCCAGCAGCTTCGACAGAAACTATGGCTACACCTTC. Translating gives CASSFDRNYGYTF. This chain links TRBV7-2 with TRBJ1-2; possible D gene TRBD1, 5 bases. The CDR3 consists of 13 residues. V was clipped by 3 bases and J by 2 bases, with 7 bases between them. Germline V gives CDR1 SGHTA, CDR2 FQGNSA.

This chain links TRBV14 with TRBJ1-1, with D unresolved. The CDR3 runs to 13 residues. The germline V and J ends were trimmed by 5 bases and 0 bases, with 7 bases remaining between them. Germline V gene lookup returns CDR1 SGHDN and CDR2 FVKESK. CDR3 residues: CASSYSMNTEAFF. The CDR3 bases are TGTGCCAGCAGCTACAGCATGAACACTGAAGCTTTCTTT.

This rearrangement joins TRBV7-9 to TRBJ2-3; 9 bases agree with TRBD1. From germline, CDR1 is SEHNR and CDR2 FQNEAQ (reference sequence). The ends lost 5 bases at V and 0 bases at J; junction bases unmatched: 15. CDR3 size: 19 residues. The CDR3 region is CASSPLGTGLGASTDTQYF. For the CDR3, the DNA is TGTGCCAGCAGCCCCCTCGGGACAGGGTTAGGAGCTAGCACAGATACGCAGTATTTT.

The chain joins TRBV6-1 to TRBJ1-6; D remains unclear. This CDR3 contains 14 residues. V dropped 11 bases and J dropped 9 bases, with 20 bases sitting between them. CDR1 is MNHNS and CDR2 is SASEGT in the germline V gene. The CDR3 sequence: CASSFRGWGSPLHF. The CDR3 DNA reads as TGTGCCTCATCCTTCCGGGGTTGGGGTTCACCCCTCCACTTT.

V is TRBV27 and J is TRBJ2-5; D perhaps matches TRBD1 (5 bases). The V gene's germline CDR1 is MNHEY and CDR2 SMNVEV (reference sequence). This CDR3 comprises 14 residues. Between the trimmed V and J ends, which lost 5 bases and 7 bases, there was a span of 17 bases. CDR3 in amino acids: CASSPPGQPGTQYF. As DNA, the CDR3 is TGTGCCAGCAGTCCCCCAGGGCAACCCGGGACCCAGTACTTC.

CDR3 nucleotides: TGTGCCAGCAGTTACAACGCTGAGCGGCGCGCAGATACGCAGTATTTT. Translating gives CASSYNAERRADTQYF. The J gene is TRBJ2-3, the V gene TRBV6-5, with D perhaps TRBD2 (5 bases). Germline loops: CDR1 MNHEY, CDR2 SVGAGI. Trimming stripped 2 bases from V and 4 bases from J, with 16 bases between. The CDR3 totals 16 residues.

The CDR3 DNA reads as TGTGCCAGCAGCCCCAGCCGACAGACCCTGAACACTGAAGCTTTCTTT. It yields the protein CASSPSRQTLNTEAFF. The genes are TRBV11-2 and TRBJ1-1; possibly TRBD1 for D (5 bases). Germline values: CDR1 SGHAT, CDR2 FQNNGV. The CDR3 covers 16 residues. V lost 5 bases, J lost 0 bases, and 16 bases lay in between.